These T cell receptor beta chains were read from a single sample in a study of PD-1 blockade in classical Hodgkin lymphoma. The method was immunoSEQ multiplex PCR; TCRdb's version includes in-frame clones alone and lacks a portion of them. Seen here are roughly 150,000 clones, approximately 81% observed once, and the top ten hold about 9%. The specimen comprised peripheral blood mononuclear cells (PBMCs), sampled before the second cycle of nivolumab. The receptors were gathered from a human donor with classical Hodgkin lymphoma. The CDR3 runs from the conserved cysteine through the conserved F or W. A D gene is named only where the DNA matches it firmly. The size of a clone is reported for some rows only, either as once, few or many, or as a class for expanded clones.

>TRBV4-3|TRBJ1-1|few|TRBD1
TGCGCCAGCAGCCAGAATCCGGGACAGCTCTTGAACACTGAAGCTTTCTTT
CASSQNPGQLLNTEAFF
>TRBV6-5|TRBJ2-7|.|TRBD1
TGTGCCAGCAGTTATATCTCAGGGGGCGCGGGCTACGAGCAGTACTTC
CASSYISGGAGYEQYF
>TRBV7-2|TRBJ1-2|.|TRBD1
TGTGCCAGCAGCATAACAGGGGGGTATGGCTACACCTTC
CASSITGGYGYTF
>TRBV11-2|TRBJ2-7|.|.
TGTGCCAGCAGCTTCCGGGTTAGGGGAGGTGAGCAGTACTTC
CASSFRVRGGEQYF
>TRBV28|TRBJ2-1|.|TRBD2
TGTGCCAGCAGTTCGCGGGAGCCCGTGGATGAGCAGTTCTTC
CASSSREPVDEQFF
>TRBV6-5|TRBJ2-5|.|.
TGTGCCAGCAGTTACTCGATGTTGGAGACCCAGTACTTC
CASSYSMLETQYF
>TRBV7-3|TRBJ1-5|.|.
TGTGCCAGCAGCCCCCCAGGAAGGGCAGGTCAGCCCCAGCATTTT
CASSPPGRAGQPQHF
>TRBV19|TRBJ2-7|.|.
TGTGCCAGTAGTTCCCTCTACAGATCCTACGAGCAGTACTTC
CASSSLYRSYEQYF
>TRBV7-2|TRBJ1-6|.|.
TGTGCCAGCAGCTTAGAAGCCCTTGGGGATTCACCCCTCCACTTT
CASSLEALGDSPLHF
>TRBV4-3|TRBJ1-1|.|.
TGCGCCAGCAGCCAGGGTCCGGGGCGGACTGAAGCTTTCTTT
CASSQGPGRTEAFF
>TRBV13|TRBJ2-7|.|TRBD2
TGTGCCAGCAGCTACGCGGGAGGGCCCACCTACGAGCAGTACTTC
CASSYAGGPTYEQYF
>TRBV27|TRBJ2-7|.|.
TGTGCCAGCAGTTTATGGGGCGGGCCCTCCTACGAGCAGTACTTC
CASSLWGGPSYEQYF
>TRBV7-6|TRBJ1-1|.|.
TGTGCCAGCAGCCCGACGGGGGCCGTATATACTGAAGCTTTCTTT
CASSPTGAVYTEAFF
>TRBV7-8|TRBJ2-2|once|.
TGTGCCAGCAGCATGAGTGAGGGCGCGGGCACCGGGGAGCTGTTTTTT
CASSMSEGAGTGELFF
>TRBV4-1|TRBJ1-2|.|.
TGCGCCAGCAGCCAAACAGCTAACTATGGCTACACCTTC
CASSQTANYGYTF
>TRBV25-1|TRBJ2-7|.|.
TGTGCCAGCAGTGACTACTTCGAGCAGTACTTC
CASSDYFEQYF
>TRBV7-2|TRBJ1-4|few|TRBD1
TGTGCCAGCAGCTTCACAGGACAGGGGAATGAAAAACTGTTTTTT
CASSFTGQGNEKLFF
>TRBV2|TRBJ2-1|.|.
TGTGCCAGCAGTGAAGAAACTCCCGCTTACAATGAGCAGTTCTTC
CASSEETPAYNEQFF
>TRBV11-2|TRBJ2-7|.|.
TGTGCCAGCAGCTTCGCCAGGACAGGGACTACCTACGAGCAGTACTTC
CASSFARTGTTYEQYF
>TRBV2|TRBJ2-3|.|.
TGTGCCAGCACTCTAGACAGACCAGATACGCAGTATTTT
CASTLDRPDTQYF
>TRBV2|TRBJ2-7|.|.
TGTGCCAGCAGTGATCGAAGGACAAGATCCTACGAGCAGTACTTC
CASSDRRTRSYEQYF
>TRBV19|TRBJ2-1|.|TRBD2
TGTGCCAGTAGCGAGCGGGAGGACGACTACAATGAGCAGTTCTTC
CASSEREDDYNEQFF
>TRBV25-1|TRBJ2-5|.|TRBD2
TGTGCCAGCAGTCTAGCGGGAGTTGGGGGAGAGACCCAGTACTTC
CASSLAGVGGETQYF
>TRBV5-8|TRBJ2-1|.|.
TGTGCCAGCAGGCAGGGGAGCTCCTACAATGAGCAGTTCTTC
CASRQGSSYNEQFF
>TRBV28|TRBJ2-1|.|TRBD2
TGTGCCAGCAGTCCCCGCCGGGGGGGGAATGAGCAGTTCTTC
CASSPRRGGNEQFF
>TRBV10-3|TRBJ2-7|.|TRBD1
TGTGCCATCAGAGTGGGACAGCTCGAGCAGTACTTC
CAIRVGQLEQYF
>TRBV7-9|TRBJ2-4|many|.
TGTGCCAGCAGCCCGCGGGATGATCTAGCCAAAAACATTCAGTACTTC
CASSPRDDLAKNIQYF
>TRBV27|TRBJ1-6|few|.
TGTGCCAGCAGTGCCTTACAGGGACGAGAATCACCCCTCCACTTT
CASSALQGRESPLHF
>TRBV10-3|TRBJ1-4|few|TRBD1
TGTGCCACCAAGACAGGGCTTAATGAAAAACTGTTTTTT
CATKTGLNEKLFF
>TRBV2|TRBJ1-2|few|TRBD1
TGTGCCAGTCCGACAGGGCCCTATGGCTACACCTTC
CASPTGPYGYTF
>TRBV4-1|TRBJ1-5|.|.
TGCGCCAGCAGCCAAGATCGTACGGAGCCCCAGCATTTT
CASSQDRTEPQHF
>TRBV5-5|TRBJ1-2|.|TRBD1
TGTGCCAGCAGCAAAGGGACAGGGATGATTGGCTACACCTTC
CASSKGTGMIGYTF
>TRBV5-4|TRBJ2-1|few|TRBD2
TGTGCCAGCGCGGCGGGGGGCTCCTACAATGAGCAGTTCTTC
CASAAGGSYNEQFF
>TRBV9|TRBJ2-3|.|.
TGTGCCAGCAGCGTAGGCGGGGGCAGGGCAGATACGCAGTATTTT
CASSVGGGRADTQYF
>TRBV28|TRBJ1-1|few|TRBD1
TGTGCCAGCAGTTTAAGAACAGGGGAACTCACTGAAGCTTTCTTT
CASSLRTGELTEAFF
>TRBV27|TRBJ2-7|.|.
TGTGCCAGCAGTTTATCGACAGACAGTTCCTACGAGCAGTACTTC
CASSLSTDSSYEQYF
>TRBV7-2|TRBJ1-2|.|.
TGTGCCAGCAGCCTGAGTGCCCGGACACGTAACTATGGCTACACCTTC
CASSLSARTRNYGYTF
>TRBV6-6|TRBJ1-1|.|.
TGTGCCAGCAGTTACTCCAGGCTCACTGAAGCTTTCTTT
CASSYSRLTEAFF
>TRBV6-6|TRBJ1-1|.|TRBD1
TGTGCCAGCAGTTTAGCGACAGGGAACGCTGAAGCTTTCTTT
CASSLATGNAEAFF
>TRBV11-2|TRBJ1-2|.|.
TGTGCCAGCAGCCCCATTCGGGGGGCGCGGACTAACTATGGCTACACCTTC
CASSPIRGARTNYGYTF
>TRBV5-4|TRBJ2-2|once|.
TGTGCCAGCAGCTTTACTACGTCCGGGGAGCTGTTTTTT
CASSFTTSGELFF
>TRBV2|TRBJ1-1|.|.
TGTGCCAGCAGTGAAGCTCCATACGAAGCTTTCTTT
CASSEAPYEAFF
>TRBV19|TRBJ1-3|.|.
TGTGCCAGTAGCCCGGGACTGGGGATCTCTGGAAACACCATATATTTT
CASSPGLGISGNTIYF
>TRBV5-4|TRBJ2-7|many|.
TGTGCCAGCAGCTTTGATCAGGGATCCTACGAGCAGTACTTC
CASSFDQGSYEQYF
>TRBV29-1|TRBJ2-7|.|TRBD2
TGCAGCGTTGAACCCGGGACTAGCGGTAACGAGCAGTACTTC
CSVEPGTSGNEQYF
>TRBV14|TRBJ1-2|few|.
TGTGCCAGCAGCCAATTCCGGGGAGACTATGGCTACACCTTC
CASSQFRGDYGYTF
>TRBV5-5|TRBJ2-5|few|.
TGTGCCAGCAGCTCGGGGGTCCAAGAGACCCAGTACTTC
CASSSGVQETQYF
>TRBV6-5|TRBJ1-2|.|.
TGTGCCAGCAGTGAGGGAGCGGCCTATGGCTACACCTTC
CASSEGAAYGYTF
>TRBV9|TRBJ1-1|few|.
TGTGCCAGCAGCTACATAGGTGACACTGAAGCTTTCTTT
CASSYIGDTEAFF
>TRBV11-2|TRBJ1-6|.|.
TGTGCCAGCAGCTTAGTTTGGGACTCACCCCTCCACTTT
CASSLVWDSPLHF